The sequence of this TCR beta chain was determined in a study of blood T cell repertoires in COVID-19 (dated by TCRdb to about 2020). Turning to the overall study: Samples from collaborators originated in the United States, Italy and Spain and spanned both the acute and convalescent phases of COVID-19. The material from the prospective study consisted of cDNA or gDNA derived from T cells, B-cell-depleted T cells, or PBMCs. Deeply sampled blood TCRbeta repertoires from subjects exposed to, actively infected with, or recovered from COVID-19 were included in the dataset. A freely available public database, intended as a resource for researchers studying the immune response to SARS-CoV-2, is where the repertoires were released. The samples were drawn from the first 160 participants of the ongoing ImmuneRACE study and from 1,254 subjects provided by 6 global collaborators. The sample metadata nearly always contained a de-identified subject ID, COVID-19 status, age in years and sex. Where available, HLA class I and class II types were taken from metadata supplied by the sample provider and were not determined by assay-based typing.

TCRbeta CDR3 regions were amplified from genomic DNA by means of the immunoSEQ Assay, a bias-controlled multiplex PCR. Per the source publication's procedure: The number of nucleated cells in each sample was estimated by amplification of reference gene primers within the assay. Sequence reads were collapsed and filtered to measure the absolute abundance of every unique TCRbeta CDR3 rearrangement. For each sample, productive Simpson clonality was calculated as the square root of Simpson's diversity index over productive rearrangements. In TCRdb, the immuneACCESS table is reduced to in-frame sequences with V and J assigned. These tables do not hold every clone; where another copy was compared, an unresolved V gene accounts for under half, and the others remain unexplained. The DNA gave D and trimming, while V, J and clone size come from that table. The sample table records 100,000 or so clones; more than 60% of these occur just once. 20% to 25% of the sample lies in the top ten.

The junction shows trimming of 5 bases on V and 3 bases on J, plus 10 bases between the germline ends. The CDR3 starts with the cysteine, ends with the phenylalanine, and has 13 residues. Only the CDR3 DNA is retained, 39 bases long and in frame from the first base. The study at large found these results: Clinical and demographic metadata were provided uncurated, with the amount varying by source and participant.

Collaborating institutions collected whole blood in K2EDTA tubes following their own protocols. Collaborator samples were shipped for TCRbeta analysis as frozen whole blood, isolated PBMCs, or DNA extracted from either sample type. To note about this clone: Which antigen it targets is not known. No quality values exist for individual bases; no much larger clone is one base distant.

This clonotype was sampled from a man in his 70s with active or convalescent COVID-19. Sequencing was done on a sample of peripheral blood. The V and J genes are TRBV12-3 or TRBV12-4 and TRBJ1-1; the D gene is possibly TRBD1, with 6 bases matching. The CDR3 reads as follows: CASSVKGDTEAFF. The nucleotides are TGTGCCAGCAGTGTTAAGGGGGACACTGAAGCTTTCTTT.